This T cell receptor (beta chain) was recovered during a study of molecular identifiers for immune sequencing clone quantification. From the PCR reads, TCRdb called clonotypes with MiXCR, one entry per CDR3 protein. The data contain roughly 100,000 distinct CDR3 sequences, 30% to 35% of them singletons. V gave up 0 bases and J gave up 2 bases, with 11 bases separating them. The CDR3 is 15 amino acids. Germline-derived CDR1 and CDR2 are LGHNA and YNFKEQ. At least ten counts were recorded for this clonotype. V gene TRBV4-2 combines with J gene TRBJ2-7; D is uncertain. The sample consisted of naive CD8+ T cells from blood, with Jurkat cell RNA spiked in. As to subset: FACS-sorted CD8+CD4-CCR7+CD45RA+ naive T cells. This receptor was taken from a human donor in good health. Some libraries in this study had Jurkat cell RNA spiked in. CDR3 loop: CASSQETPRTYEQYF. CDR3 sequence (DNA): TGTGCCAGCAGCCAAGAAACCCCCAGGACCTACGAGCAGTACTTC.